This TCR beta chain stems from a study of T-cell reconstitution after alpha-beta-depleted transplantation in children. Study conclusions and caveats: At around two months after transplant, the alpha-beta T cells were reportedly derived from several hundred expanded clones that came from non-depleted graft cells. The main origin of T-cell counts and diversity one year after transplant was newly produced T cells. Some patients' high day-60 TCRbeta diversity was traced to surviving recipient T cells and thymic progenitors.

This clonotype was seen a handful of times. Its antigen is unidentified. As it was prepared, the TCRbeta library received unique molecular identifiers. One entry per CDR3 protein results from TCRdb running MiXCR on the PCR reads. The sample has about 980,000 distinct CDR3 sequences, about 31% seen once; the top ten hold 28%. Germline V gene sequence: CDR1 SGDLS, CDR2 YYNGEE. The CDR3 covers 15 residues. The trim removed 3 bases at V and 3 bases at J, leaving 6 bases unmatched. The chain couples TRBV9 to TRBJ2-3; 8 bases map to TRBD2. This receptor was taken from a boy under two years old who had a stem cell transplant for SCID, so the T cells may come from the graft donor. Sequences were derived from PBMCs, mostly from graft donor cells, sampled 360 days after TCRalphabeta/CD19-depleted stem cell transplant. CDR3 loop: CASSAHGGATDTQYF. The CDR3 bases are TGTGCCAGCAGCGCACACGGGGGGGCAACAGATACGCAGTATTTT.